This T cell receptor (beta chain) was recorded in a study of blood T cells in healthy people across ages. A second PCR of 7 to 11 cycles used a sample-barcoded 5' primer and a J-beta primer mix. A single record per CDR3 protein comes from TCRdb applying MiXCR to the 5' RACE reads. The table shows 1.5 million to 2 million distinct CDR3 sequences, with about 50% occurring only once. This clonotype was obtained from a woman aged 40 to 50 in good health. The sequenced sample was blood.

CDR3 sequence (DNA): TGTGCCAGCAGTTTCCCTACAAGAGTTAGCACAGATACGCAGTATTTT. Translating it yields CASSFPTRVSTDTQYF. The chain employs TRBV12-3 or TRBV12-4 and TRBJ2-3; D is uncertain. Trimming cost V 3 bases and J 0 bases, with 13 bases left between them. The CDR3 consists of 16 residues.